The 15 T cell receptor beta chains below come from one sample, sequenced in a study of CD8 T cells in ankylosing spondylitis. MiXCR, run by TCRdb on the 5' RACE reads, gives a single entry per CDR3 protein. The sample consists of 200,000 to 250,000 distinct CDR3 sequences, about 26% of them appearing once. Sequencing used blood, either unsorted or a sorted T cell fraction (not recorded which). The receptors were sampled from a male donor with ankylosing spondylitis or in good health (not recorded which).

In this sample, this clonotype is medium-sized (0.01 to 0.1%). This chain joins TRBV4-2 and TRBJ2-2; D is unclear. V lost 1 base and J lost 4, with 7 bases in between. The CDR3 length is 14 residues. Germline V gene data show CDR1 as LGHNA and CDR2 as YNFKEQ. The CDR3 spells CASSQGPTTGELFF. Written as DNA, the CDR3 is TGTGCCAGCAGCCAAGGGCCAACCACCGGGGAGCTGTTTTTT.

This clonotype was seen repeatedly, ten times or more. The chain has TRBV4-1 and TRBJ1-2, with D hard to call. Germline CDR1 is MGHRA and CDR2 is YSYEKL. This CDR3 is 16 amino acids long. V was trimmed by 1 base and J by 0 bases, leaving 12 bases between them. The DNA for the CDR3 is TGCGCCAGCAGCCAAGGGGGAACTCAAGCTAACTATGGCTACACCTTC. Its protein is CASSQGGTQANYGYTF.

This chain joins TRBV5-4 and TRBJ2-7; maybe TRBD1 (6 bases). The germline V gene has CDR1 SGHNT and CDR2 YYREEE (reference sequence). Trimming cost V 5 bases and J 2 bases, with 11 bases left between them. CDR3 length: 13 residues. DNA of the CDR3: TGTGCCAGCAGTAAAACAGGGACCTACGAGCAGTACTTC. Translated, it gives CASSKTGTYEQYF.

The V and J genes are TRBV12-3 or TRBV12-4 and TRBJ1-5, with TRBD1 as a possible D gene (6 bases). The CDR3 runs to 13 residues. V was clipped by 10 bases and J by 4 bases, with 14 bases between them. This chain's CDR3 is CATQAGQNQPQHF. The CDR3 bases are TGTGCCACCCAGGCCGGACAGAATCAGCCCCAGCATTTT.

In its sample, this clonotype was seen many times. The rearrangement links TRBV4-1 to TRBJ2-7; TRBD1 matches at 8 bases. Germline-derived CDR1 and CDR2 are MGHRA and YSYEKL. V lost 4 bases, J lost 2 bases, and 7 bases stayed unmatched. CDR3 length: 15 amino acids. CDR3 nucleotides: TGCGCCAGCAGCCCGGGCCGGGACAGGACCTACGAGCAGTACTTC. Translating it yields CASSPGRDRTYEQYF.

This clonotype was observed a handful of times. The chain uses TRBV5-1 and TRBJ1-4, with D possibly TRBD1 on 6 matching bases. The ends were cut back, 5 bases at V and 6 bases at J, with 17 bases in the middle. The CDR3 is made up of 15 amino acids. Germline lookup yields CDR1 SGHRS and CDR2 YFSETQ. The CDR3 loop is CASRYGTTADEKLFF. DNA for the CDR3: TGCGCCAGCAGGTACGGGACAACAGCCGATGAAAAACTGTTTTTT.

V is TRBV6-2 or TRBV6-3 and J is TRBJ2-7; 8 nucleotides align to TRBD1. V shed 4 bases and J 3 bases; nucleotides not matched to a gene: 5. The CDR3 spans 14 residues. Germline-derived CDR1 and CDR2 are MNHEY and SVGEGT. CDR3 region: CASSSPTGVYEQYF. The CDR3 nucleotides are TGTGCCAGCAGTTCCCCGACAGGGGTCTACGAGCAGTACTTC.

This clonotype was seen at least ten times. The V call is TRBV18, the J call TRBJ2-3; D may be TRBD2 (5 bases). Trimming shortened V by 0 bases and J by 0 bases, and 10 bases separated the two germline ends. CDR1 KGHSH and CDR2 LQKENI come from the germline V gene. The CDR3 extends over 16 amino acids. The CDR3 DNA reads as TGTGCCAGCTCACCACCGGGTAGGACTAGCACAGATACGCAGTATTTT. It yields the protein CASSPPGRTSTDTQYF. Complete variable domain (other parts from reference TRBV18 and TRBJ2-3): NAGVMQNPRHLVRRRGQEARLRCSPMKGHSHVYWYRQLPEEGLKFMVYLQKENIIDESGMPKERFSAEFPKEGPSILRIQQVVRGDSAAYFCASSPPGRTSTDTQYFGPGTRLTVL.

At least ten counts were recorded for this clonotype. J is TRBJ2-3 and V is TRBV20-1, with a tentative D call TRBD2 (6 bases). The CDR3 spans 17 residues. Germline values: CDR1 DFQATT, CDR2 SNEGSKA (reference sequence). V lost 1 base and J 2 bases, leaving 19 bases between the germline ends. The CDR3 sequence: CSARVPRLGGTTDTQYF. CDR3 DNA sequence: TGCAGTGCTAGAGTTCCCCGACTTGGCGGGACCACAGATACGCAGTATTTT.

This clonotype was found many times. This sequence joins TRBV9 and TRBJ1-2; D remains ambiguous. The CDR3 spans 12 residues. CDR1 and CDR2 from the germline V gene are SGDLS and YYNGEE. With 0 bases removed from V and 6 bases from J, the gap between germline ends came to 6 bases. The CDR3, as DNA: TGTGCCAGCAGCGTAGGGGGTAATGGCTACACCTTC. It encodes CASSVGGNGYTF.

This clonotype has ten or more counts. The J gene is TRBJ2-5, the V gene TRBV24-1; TRBD1 agrees at 12 bases. V lost 5 bases and J lost 4; bases outside the gene matches: 4. Germline values: CDR1 KGHDR, CDR2 SFDVKD. This CDR3 is 15 amino acids long. CDR3 DNA: TGTGCCACCAGTGTGGGGACAGGGGGCCGAGAGACCCAGTACTTC. Protein sequence: CATSVGTGGRETQYF.

V gene TRBV20-1 combines with J gene TRBJ2-7, with TRBD2 as a possible D gene (6 bases). CDR3 length equals 13 residues. The V gene's germline CDR1 is DFQATT and CDR2 SNEGSKA (reference sequence). V was trimmed by 3 bases and J by 0 bases, leaving 9 bases between them. In DNA, the CDR3 is TGCAGTGCTAGCCTAGCGCCCTCCTACGAGCAGTACTTC. It encodes CSASLAPSYEQYF.

The chain couples TRBV5-1 to TRBJ2-5, with D tentatively TRBD1 (6 bases). Germline CDR1 is SGHRS and CDR2 is YFSETQ. V dropped 2 bases and J dropped 4 bases, with 12 bases sitting between them. This CDR3 spans 14 amino acids. The CDR3, as DNA: TGCGCCAGCAGCTTTACACAGGGTGGAGAGACCCAGTACTTC. It yields the protein CASSFTQGGETQYF.

This clonotype was observed a handful of times. V and J are TRBV5-1 and TRBJ2-3; 10 positions agree with TRBD2. Per germline, CDR1 SGHRS and CDR2 YFSETQ. Trimming removed 4 bases from V and 4 bases from J; junction bases left unmatched: 6. The CDR3 loop spans 15 amino acids. CDR3 nucleotides: TGCGCCAGCAGCGCCAGCGGGAGGGCCTCAGATACGCAGTATTTT. It translates to CASSASGRASDTQYF.

The chain has TRBV12-3 or TRBV12-4 and TRBJ2-7, with D unresolved. The length of the CDR3 is 15 residues. The V and J ends lost 3 bases and 5 bases respectively, with 17 bases between them. CDR3 in amino acids: CASSFHSQRWNEQYF. The CDR3 bases are TGTGCCAGCAGTTTCCACAGCCAGCGCTGGAACGAGCAGTACTTC.